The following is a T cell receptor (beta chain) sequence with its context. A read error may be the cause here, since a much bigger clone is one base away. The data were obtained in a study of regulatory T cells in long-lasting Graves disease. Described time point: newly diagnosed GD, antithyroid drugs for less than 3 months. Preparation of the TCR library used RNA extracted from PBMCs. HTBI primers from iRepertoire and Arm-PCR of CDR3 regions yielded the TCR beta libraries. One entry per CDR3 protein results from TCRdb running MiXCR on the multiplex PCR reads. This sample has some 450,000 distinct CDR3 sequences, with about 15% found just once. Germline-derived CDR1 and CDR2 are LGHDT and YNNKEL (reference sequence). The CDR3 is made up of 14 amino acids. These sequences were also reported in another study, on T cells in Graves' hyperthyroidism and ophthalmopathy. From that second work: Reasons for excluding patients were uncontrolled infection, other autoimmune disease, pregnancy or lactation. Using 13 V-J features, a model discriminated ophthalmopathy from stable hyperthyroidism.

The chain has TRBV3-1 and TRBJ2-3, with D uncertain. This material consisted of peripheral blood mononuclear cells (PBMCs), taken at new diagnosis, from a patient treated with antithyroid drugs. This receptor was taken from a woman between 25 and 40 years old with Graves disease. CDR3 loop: CANSHQLFTDTQYF. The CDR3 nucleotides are TGTGCCAACAGCCACCAACTATTCACAGATACGCAGTATTTT.